The next 9 T cell receptor beta chains were all read from a single sample in a study of cytomegalovirus exposure and HLA in healthy donors. Primers: 60 Vbeta forward and 13 Jbeta reverse. Sequenced by immunoSEQ multiplex PCR; TCRdb stores in-frame clones only, minus some. The data show about 110,000 clones, approximately 11% seen once. Sequencing was performed on PBMCs. The receptor source for this set is a man aged 35 to 55 in good health and CMV-seropositive.

This chain connects TRBV7-3 to TRBJ2-3; TRBD1 aligns across 7 bases. Looked up from germline, CDR1 is SGHTA and CDR2 is FQGTGA. Unmatched junction bases numbered 3, after V lost 2 bases and J lost 4 bases. The CDR3 spans 14 residues. The CDR3 here is CASSLGQASDTQYF. In DNA, the CDR3 is TGTGCCAGCAGCTTAGGACAGGCCTCAGATACGCAGTATTTT.

This rearrangement joins TRBV25-1 to TRBJ1-4; a possible D gene is TRBD1 (6 bases). The CDR3 is 15 residues long. Per germline, CDR1 MGHDK and CDR2 SYGVNS. V was trimmed by 5 bases and J by 0 bases, leaving 10 bases between them. DNA for the CDR3: TGTGCCAGCAGTAGGGGACATTCAACTAATGAAAAACTGTTTTTT. Its translation is CASSRGHSTNEKLFF.

This clone showed up just a few times. The CDR3 DNA follows: TGCGCCAGCAGGGGACTAGCGGGAGGCACAGATACGCAGTATTTT. Translating it yields CASRGLAGGTDTQYF. The chain is built from TRBV10-2 and TRBJ2-3, with 14 bases matching TRBD2. The germline V gene encodes CDR1 WSHSY and CDR2 SAAADI. The J segment lost 1 base and the V segment lost 6 bases, leaving 0 bases of the junction unmatched. The CDR3 covers 15 residues.

Details on this clone: The junction differs from germline at one of its ends, possibly a read error. The chain carries TRBV5-6 and TRBJ2-7; D is undetermined. The CDR3 is made up of 12 amino acids. The germline gives CDR1 SGHDT, CDR2 YYEEEE. CDR3: CASSLGAAQSFF. In DNA, the CDR3 is TGTGCCAGCAGCTTGGGGGCAGCTCAATCCTTTTTC.

The chain joins TRBV5-4 to TRBJ1-2, with 9 bases lining up with TRBD1. The trim removed 4 bases at V and 5 bases at J, leaving 3 bases unmatched. Germline V lookup: CDR1 SGHNT, CDR2 YYREEE (reference sequence). The CDR3 spans 13 residues. CDR3 region: CASSPDRGYGYTF. The CDR3 DNA follows: TGTGCCAGCAGCCCGGACAGGGGATATGGCTACACCTTC.

The V gene is TRBV5-1, the J gene TRBJ2-2; the D is unclear. This CDR3 is 18 amino acids long. The germline V gene encodes CDR1 SGHRS and CDR2 YFSETQ. V was cut by 0 bases and J by 4 bases, with 19 bases left in between. CDR3 bases: TGCGCCAGCAGCTTGGTTAGTCAGTCGACACTCGTCACCGGGGAGCTGTTTTTT. Its translation is CASSLVSQSTLVTGELFF.

This sequence joins TRBV7-9 and TRBJ2-1; perhaps TRBD2 as D (6 bases). V was cut by 3 bases and J by 9 bases, with 9 bases left in between. Per germline, CDR1 SEHNR and CDR2 FQNEAQ (reference sequence). The CDR3 is 12 amino acids. Here the CDR3 DNA reads TGTGCCAGCAGCTTTACTAGCTTTGAGCAGTTCTTC. Translated, it gives CASSFTSFEQFF.

V usage is TRBV18 and J usage is TRBJ1-4, with 10 bases aligning to TRBD1. Unmatched junction bases numbered 2, after V lost 4 bases and J lost 0 bases. The germline V gene encodes CDR1 KGHSH and CDR2 LQKENI. The CDR3 loop spans 16 amino acids. The CDR3 loop is CASSRGTGATNEKLFF. The CDR3 DNA follows: TGTGCCAGCTCACGGGGGACAGGGGCAACTAATGAAAAACTGTTTTTT.

The chain couples TRBV6-5 to TRBJ1-1; TRBD1 matches 9 bases. This CDR3 contains 15 residues. After removal of 5 bases from V and 0 bases from J, the junction contained 4 bases not matched to a gene. Germline V gene sequence: CDR1 MNHEY, CDR2 SVGAGI. CDR3 protein: CASSAGTGLNTEAFF. The CDR3 nucleotides are TGTGCCAGCAGTGCCGGGACAGGGTTGAACACTGAAGCTTTCTTT.